The rows below give T cell receptor beta chains drawn from one sample of a study of tumor-infiltrating lymphocytes in primary liver carcinoma. MiXCR was run by TCRdb on the multiplex PCR reads, yielding one entry per CDR3 protein. The sample contains roughly 20,000 distinct CDR3 sequences, 60% to 85% of which appear only once. Sample: liver tumor tissue from sampling region 4. These receptors were obtained from a woman aged 25 to 39 with primary liver carcinoma and hepatitis B virus infection. CDR3s include the opening cysteine and the closing phenylalanine or tryptophan. Fields, in order: D gene, clone size, V gene, J gene, CDR3 DNA, CDR3 protein. D genes are given only for firm matches. Expanded clones are given a class, and other clones once, few, many or no size at all.

TRBD2	-	TRBV12-3/TRBV12-4	TRBJ2-1	TGTGCCACCAGCCCGTCCGGGACTAGCGGACTTGAGCAGTTTTTC	CATSPSGTSGLEQFF
TRBD2	-	TRBV7-9	TRBJ2-3	TGTGCCAGTAGCTTGTACGGGACTACTAGAACAGATACGCAGTATTTT	CASSLYGTTRTDTQYF
-	-	TRBV28	TRBJ2-7	TGTGCCTGCAGTTTGCACTCCCAGGGATTTTACGAGCAGTACTTC	CACSLHSQGFYEQYF
-	-	TRBV5-4	TRBJ2-3	TGTGCCAGCAGCGTAGACGGACACCCTCCTCACACAGATACACAGTGTTTT	CASSVDGHPPHTDTQCF
TRBD2	-	TRBV11-2	TRBJ2-4	TGTGACAGCAGCCATGCCGGGACATTTACCGGGATTAGCGGGAGACATAACATTCAGTACTTC	CDSSHAGTFTGISGRHNIQYF
-	-	TRBV12-3/TRBV12-4	TRBJ2-3	TGTGCAAGCAGTTATCAGTACATAGATATGCAATATTTT	CASSYQYIDMQYF
-	-	TRBV11-2	TRBJ1-6	TGTGCCAGCAGCCTACAGGGTGCGAATTCACTCCTCCACTTT	CASSLQGANSLLHF
TRBD2	-	TRBV4-3	TRBJ2-7	TGCGCCAGCAGCCGAGCTGTGACGGGGGGTCACATTAGTTACGAGCATTACTTC	CASSRAVTGGHISYEHYF
TRBD1	-	TRBV11-2	TRBJ2-3	TGTGCCAGTAGCTTAGGGAGACAGGGATTTTTTAAAGATACGCAGTATTTT	CASSLGRQGFFKDTQYF
-	-	TRBV7-8	TRBJ2-6	TGTACCAGCAGCTCATTGGGGTTGGGCTTCTCTGGGGCCAACGTCCTGACTTTC	CTSSSLGLGFSGANVLTF
TRBD2	few	TRBV7-8	TRBJ2-3	TGTGCCAGCAACTTAGGAACGGGAGGGCCTGGTGATACCCAGTATTTT	CASNLGTGGPGDTQYF
TRBD2	-	TRBV7-8	TRBJ2-2	TGTGCCAGCAGCTCCTTTAGACTAGCGGGAGATGACATCGGGGAGCTGCTTTTT	CASSSFRLAGDDIGELLF
-	-	TRBV11-2	TRBJ2-7	TGTGCCAGCAGCTCATATCCGGGTCCCTTCTACGAGCAGTACTTC	CASSSYPGPFYEQYF
-	many	TRBV28	TRBJ2-4	TGTGCCAGCAGTTTCGATAAAAACATTCAGTACTTC	CASSFDKNIQYF
TRBD1	few	TRBV5-4	TRBJ1-2	TGTGCCAGCAGCCAGGGACAGGGGTGCTATGGCTACACCTTC	CASSQGQGCYGYTF
TRBD1	once	TRBV4-1	TRBJ2-1	TGCGCCAGCAGCCAAGATCCGGGACAGGGAAAGAATGAGCGGTTCTTC	CASSQDPGQGKNERFF
TRBD1	-	TRBV4-3	TRBJ2-7	TGCGCCAGCCAAGAGTTTTCTAGGACAGGGGACTACGAGCAGTACTTC	CASQEFSRTGDYEQYF
-	few	TRBV11-1	TRBJ2-7	TGTACCAGCAGCTTAGGATGTCTCCGTGAGCAGTACTTC	CTSSLGCLREQYF
-	-	TRBV11-2	TRBJ1-1	TGTGCCAGCAGCAAACGGGCTACAGGGAACACTGAAGCTTTCTTT	CASSKRATGNTEAFF
-	-	TRBV11-2	TRBJ2-3	TGTGCCAGCAGCCCGAGGGAGATGTCGAGCGCTGATACGCAGTATTTT	CASSPREMSSADTQYF
-	few	TRBV11-2	TRBJ2-5	TGTGCCAGCAGCTTAGATCGTGAGACCCAGTACTTC	CASSLDRETQYF
-	-	TRBV5-1	TRBJ2-1	TGTGCCAGTAGCTTGGATTTCAAGGCCTCCTACAATGAGCAGTTCTTC	CASSLDFKASYNEQFF
-	-	TRBV6-2/TRBV6-3	TRBJ1-5	TGTGGCAGCAGTTACCTGTACAATCAGCCCCAGCATTTT	CGSSYLYNQPQHF
-	-	TRBV5-8	TRBJ2-6	TGTGCCAGCACCAAGACGGGCATCTCTGGGGCCAACGTCCTGACTTTC	CASTKTGISGANVLTF
-	-	TRBV11-3	TRBJ2-7	TGTGCCAGCAGCCGCCGTGACAGCAATTACTCCTACGAGCAATACTTC	CASSRRDSNYSYEQYF
-	-	TRBV10-3	TRBJ2-1	TGTGCCATCTGTCCCACGGCGACCCGGGGTGAGCAATTCTTC	CAICPTATRGEQFF
TRBD1	-	TRBV5-4	TRBJ2-5	TGTACCAGCAGCTCTCCAGGGGGACAGGGGGAGACCCAGTACTTC	CTSSSPGGQGETQYF
-	-	TRBV11-3	TRBJ1-1	TGTGCCGGCAACTCCCGGCTGAACATTGAAGCTTTCTTT	CAGNSRLNIEAFF
TRBD2	once	TRBV12-3/TRBV12-4	TRBJ2-1	TGTGCTAGCAGTTTAGCGGGGGGGTCCATTCAGTTCTTC	CASSLAGGSIQFF
-	-	TRBV7-8	TRBJ1-5	TGCGTCAGTAGGTTATCACAGGGCACTCAGCCCCAGCATTTT	CVSRLSQGTQPQHF
-	-	TRBV29-1	TRBJ1-2	TGCAATGTTGTACCTTGGGACGGCGGCTACACCTTC	CNVVPWDGGYTF
TRBD2	-	TRBV4-3	TRBJ2-3	TGCGCCAACGGCCAAGGTTCTGCGGGAGCCAGGCATACGCAGTATTTT	CANGQGSAGARHTQYF
-	-	TRBV4-3	TRBJ2-7	TGCGCCAGCAGCCAAGATCGATGGACAGTGAAGGAGCAGTACTTC	CASSQDRWTVKEQYF
-	-	TRBV6-1	TRBJ1-2	TGTGGCAGTAGTGAATGGTTCCTGGTCCTTAGATCTAACTATGGCTACACCTTC	CGSSEWFLVLRSNYGYTF
-	-	TRBV11-1	TRBJ2-7	TGTGCGAGCACCTTAGGATACCTCCGCGAGCAGTGTTTC	CASTLGYLREQCF
-	many	TRBV6-2/TRBV6-3	TRBJ1-3	TGTGCCAGCGCCCCTCCGGGAAGTGGAAACGCCATATATTTT	CASAPPGSGNAIYF
-	-	TRBV4-2	TRBJ1-4	TGTGCCAGCAACCAAGATCGGGAAAAACTGTTCTTT	CASNQDREKLFF
-	once	TRBV12-3/TRBV12-4	TRBJ2-1	TGTGCCAGCAGCCTGTCCGAGACTAGTGGACTTGAGCAATTCTTC	CASSLSETSGLEQFF
TRBD1	-	TRBV6-5	TRBJ2-6	TGTGCCAGCAAGACATACAGGGGACGCGTCTCTAGGGCCAACGCCCTGACTTTC	CASKTYRGRVSRANALTF
-	-	TRBV5-6	TRBJ1-6	TGTGCCAGCAACTTGGTAGCATTGGGGTCACCCCTCCACTTT	CASNLVALGSPLHF
-	-	TRBV29-1	TRBJ2-1	TGTAGCCCCGCGACAGGAGTAAGTTCCAATGAGCAGCTCTTC	CSPATGVSSNEQLF
-	-	TRBV11-2	TRBJ2-2	TGTGCCAGCAGCTCCGATCCCCAATTGTACACCGGGGAGCTGTTTTTC	CASSSDPQLYTGELFF
-	once	TRBV11-2	TRBJ2-2	TGTGCCAGTAGCCCCGATCCCCAATTTAACACCGTGGAGCTGTTTTTT	CASSPDPQFNTVELFF
TRBD2	few	TRBV11-2	TRBJ2-3	TGTGCCAGCAGCTTAGAGGCTAGCGGGACGGATACGCAGTATTTT	CASSLEASGTDTQYF
-	-	TRBV4-1	TRBJ1-5	TGCGCCAGCGAGTCACGGACAGATATACAGCCCCAGCATTTT	CASESRTDIQPQHF
-	-	TRBV10-3	TRBJ2-1	TGTGCCTTCAATCCCACGGCGACCCGGGATGAGCAGTCCTTC	CAFNPTATRDEQSF
-	-	TRBV11-2	TRBJ2-7	TGTGCCATCAGCTCTCCTGGGCCGGGTACCTACGAGCATTACTTC	CAISSPGPGTYEHYF
-	-	TRBV29-1	TRBJ2-2	TGCAGCGTTCAGGTGGCAAAAACCGGGGAGCTGTTTTTC	CSVQVAKTGELFF
-	-	TRBV29-1	TRBJ2-1	TGCAGCGTCGAGGACTGGCGGAATGAACACCTCTTC	CSVEDWRNEHLF
-	once	TRBV7-3	TRBJ2-5	TGTGCCAACAGCTCAACTAACGGGAGTAAAGAGACCCAGTACTTC	CANSSTNGSKETQYF
-	-	TRBV6-5	TRBJ2-2	TGTGCCGGCATGTGGACTAACGCCCGAGGCACCGGGGAGCTGTTTTTT	CAGMWTNARGTGELFF
-	few	TRBV30	TRBJ2-5	TGTGCCTGGATGGTCTTGGGCGCGGCCCTTGGGACCCATTACTTC	CAWMVLGAALGTHYF
TRBD2	-	TRBV7-8	TRBJ2-3	TGTGCCAGCAGCTTATGGCAACTAGCGGGATTAAGGGACACGCAGTATTTT	CASSLWQLAGLRDTQYF
-	-	TRBV11-1	TRBJ1-1	TGTGCCAGCTTCGGTCAGGGCTACACTGAAGCTTTCTTT	CASFGQGYTEAFF